The clone carrying this TCR beta chain occurred a few times. No antigen is known for it. This CDR3 contains 14 residues. Germline loops: CDR1 MNHNY, CDR2 SVGAGI (reference sequence). Trimming took 6 bases from V and 3 from J, leaving 15 bases between them. The source of the sample is a study of cytotoxic CD8 clonotypes in ibrutinib-treated CLL. Whole-study findings and limits: Elevated clonality accompanied ibrutinib response, with a return toward baseline values at progression. Sustained-remission and progressing patients had different sampling times. Public clonotypes proved infrequent, and on treatment they shrank or remained steady.

The method was immunoSEQ multiplex PCR; TCRdb's version includes in-frame clones alone and lacks a portion of them. The table has around 30,000 clones, 62% seen once. This TCR was recovered from a human donor with chronic lymphocytic leukemia. The source was PBMCs, collected before ibrutinib treatment. This sequence joins TRBV6-6 and TRBJ2-7, with D hard to call. CDR3 protein: CASSPPDVNYEQYF. In DNA form, the CDR3 reads TGTGCCAGCAGCCCACCCGATGTAAACTACGAGCAGTACTTC.